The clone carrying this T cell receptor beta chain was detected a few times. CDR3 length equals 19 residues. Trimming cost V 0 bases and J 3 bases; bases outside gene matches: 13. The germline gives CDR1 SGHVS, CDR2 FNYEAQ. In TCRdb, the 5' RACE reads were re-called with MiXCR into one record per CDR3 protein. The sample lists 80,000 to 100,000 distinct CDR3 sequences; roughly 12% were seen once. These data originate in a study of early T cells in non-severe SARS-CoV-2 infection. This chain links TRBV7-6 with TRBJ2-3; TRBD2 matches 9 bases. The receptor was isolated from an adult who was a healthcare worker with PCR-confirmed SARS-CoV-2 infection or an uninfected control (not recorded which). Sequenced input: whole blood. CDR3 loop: CASSLAGAGGPIRTDTQYF. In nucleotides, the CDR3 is TGTGCCAGCAGCTTAGCCGGCGCGGGAGGGCCGATCAGAACAGATACGCAGTATTTT.